Shown below are 21 T cell receptor beta chains from a single sample sequenced in a study of memory CD4+ T cells and cytomegalovirus serostatus. Single viable CD3+CD4+CD8-CD45RO+ cells were sorted as the memory CD4+ T cells. TCRdb keeps only in-frame clones here, not all; method: immunoSEQ multiplex PCR. The profile shows 84,000 or so clones, around 80% of them singletons. Input material: memory CD4+ T cells from blood. These receptors originate from an adult in good health and CMV-seronegative.

This clone was seen a few times. The chain is built from TRBV11-1 and TRBJ2-2; no reliable D call. The CDR3 consists of 13 residues. Germline lookup yields CDR1 SGHAT and CDR2 FQDESV (reference sequence). Trimming stripped 5 bases from V and 2 bases from J, with 6 bases between. CDR3 in amino acids: CASSRVNTGELFF. Written as DNA, the CDR3 is TGTGCCAGCAGCCGAGTTAACACCGGGGAGCTGTTTTTT.

This chain joins TRBV4-1 and TRBJ2-2; D gene ambiguous. CDR3 length equals 14 residues. The V gene's germline CDR1 is MGHRA and CDR2 YSYEKL. Trimming left V 0 bases short and J 8 bases short, with 10 bases between. CDR3 sequence reads: CASSQDSLLGELFF. CDR3 in DNA: TGCGCCAGCAGCCAAGATAGTCTGTTAGGGGAGCTGTTTTTT.

The genes are TRBV30 and TRBJ1-5, with D possibly being TRBD1 (5 bases). CDR3 length: 15 amino acids. Trimming left V 3 bases short and J 0 bases short, with 12 bases between. CDR1 is GTSNPN and CDR2 is SVGIG in the germline V gene (reference sequence). This CDR3 is CAWRGGANSNQPQHF. CDR3 bases: TGTGCCTGGAGGGGGGGAGCAAATAGCAATCAGCCCCAGCATTTT.

V is TRBV19 and J is TRBJ1-5, with 8 bases that match TRBD1. CDR1 is LNHDA and CDR2 is SQIVND in the germline V gene (reference sequence). The CDR3 is made up of 14 amino acids. Trimming cost V 6 bases and J 2 bases; bases outside gene matches: 3. CDR3 residues: CASRQGAGNQPQHF. The CDR3 nucleotides are TGTGCCAGTAGGCAGGGGGCGGGCAATCAGCCCCAGCATTTT. Filled out from reference TRBV19 and TRBJ1-5, the complete variable domain reads DGGITQSPKYLFRKEGQNVTLSCEQNLNHDAMYWYRQDPGQGLRLIYYSQIVNDFQKGDIAEGYSVSREKKESFPLTVTSAQKNPTAFYLCASRQGAGNQPQHFGDGTRLSIL.

CDR3 residues: CASSASDEAFF. DNA for the CDR3: TGTGCCAGCTCTGCGTCCGATGAAGCTTTCTTT. V is TRBV18 and J is TRBJ1-1, with unresolved D. Trimming shortened V by 6 bases and J by 7 bases, and 9 bases separated the two germline ends. Germline CDR1 and CDR2: KGHSH and LQKENI. This CDR3 is built from 11 residues.

The CDR3 region has the DNA TGTGCCAGCAGCGGGAGGGGACAACCTAACTATGGCTACACCTTC. This translates into CASSGRGQPNYGYTF. V and J are TRBV7-8 and TRBJ1-2; D is possibly TRBD1 (6 bases). This CDR3 comprises 15 residues. Trimming removed 5 bases from V and 0 bases from J, with 13 bases in between. Per germline, CDR1 SGHVS and CDR2 FQNEAQ.

This chain connects TRBV28 to TRBJ1-4; D is undetermined. Germline V gives CDR1 MDHEN, CDR2 SYDVKM. The V and J ends lost 11 bases and 8 bases respectively, with 21 bases between them. The length of the CDR3 is 14 residues. The CDR3: CACGEYGEKEKLFF. In nucleotides, the CDR3 is TGTGCCTGCGGGGAGTATGGCGAAAAAGAAAAACTGTTTTTT.

This chain uses TRBV11-1 with TRBJ2-7; the match to TRBD2 covers 14 bases. V was pared by 5 bases and J by 3 bases, with 3 bases of the junction left unmatched. The CDR3 length is 15 residues. Germline CDR1 SGHAT, CDR2 FQDESV (reference sequence). The CDR3 loop reads CASSRTSGGNYEQYF. The CDR3 nucleotides are TGTGCCAGCAGCCGGACTAGCGGGGGGAACTACGAGCAGTACTTC.

In this sample, this clone turned up a few times. V is TRBV11-1 and J is TRBJ2-5, with TRBD1 matching over 8 bases. From germline, CDR1 is SGHAT and CDR2 FQDESV (reference sequence). The CDR3 covers 15 residues. V dropped 7 bases and J dropped 5; count of bases not matched to a gene: 12. The CDR3 sequence is CASTPGQGIYETQYF. The CDR3 DNA is TGTGCCAGCACCCCAGGACAGGGAATATATGAGACCCAGTACTTC. The full variable domain, in which reference TRBV11-1 and TRBJ2-5 provide the parts outside the CDR3, is EAEVAQSPRYKITEKSQAVAFWCDPISGHATLYWYRQILGQGPELLVQFQDESVVDDSQLPKDRFSAERLKGVDSTLKIQPAELGDSAMYLCASTPGQGIYETQYFGPGTRLLVL.

This clone is a singleton in its sample. The chain employs TRBV5-1 and TRBJ1-2; tentative D call: TRBD1 (6 bases). The CDR3 consists of 13 residues. Trimming took off 0 bases at V and 5 bases at J, with 8 bases between the two ends. CDR1 and CDR2 from the germline V gene are SGHRS and YFSETQ. This CDR3 reads CASSLDRVYGYTF. Here the CDR3 DNA reads TGCGCCAGCAGCTTGGACAGGGTGTATGGCTACACCTTC. The variable domain in full, with the rest retrieved from reference TRBV5-1 and TRBJ1-2, is KAGVTQTPRYLIKTRGQQVTLSCSPISGHRSVSWYQQTPGQGLQFLFEYFSETQRNKGNFPGRFSGRQFSNSRSEMNVSTLELGDSALYLCASSLDRVYGYTFGSGTRLTVV.

This chain links TRBV11-2 with TRBJ1-5; D call uncertain. V lost 5 bases, J lost 0 bases, and 17 bases lay in between. Looked up from germline, CDR1 is SGHAT and CDR2 is FQNNGV. The CDR3 contains 17 residues. This chain's CDR3 is CASSPAVRPNSNQPQHF. The CDR3 nucleotides read TGTGCCAGCAGCCCAGCAGTACGCCCTAATAGCAATCAGCCCCAGCATTTT.

This chain links TRBV5-1 with TRBJ1-4; D unclear. Germline V gene lookup returns CDR1 SGHRS and CDR2 YFSETQ. V was cut by 4 bases and J by 8 bases, with 9 bases left in between. This CDR3 comprises 12 residues. CDR3 in DNA: TGCGCCAGCAGCGTTGGGAGCGAAAAACTGTTTTTT. Translated: CASSVGSEKLFF.

The chain couples TRBV6-6 to TRBJ1-6; 7 bases are a match to TRBD1. Losses at the gene ends were 4 bases for V and 10 bases for J; bases not matched to a gene: 1. Germline V gene lookup returns CDR1 MNHNY and CDR2 SVGAGI (reference sequence). The CDR3 length is 12 residues. The CDR3, as DNA: TGTGCCAGCAGTTTAGGGGGCTCACCCCTCCACTTT. This codes for CASSLGGSPLHF.

There are a few counts of this clone. The rearrangement links TRBV28 to TRBJ1-5, with no clear D. The germline V gene encodes CDR1 MDHEN and CDR2 SYDVKM. Trimming took off 8 bases at V and 0 bases at J, with 5 bases between the two ends. The length of the CDR3 is 12 residues. The CDR3 DNA is TGTGCCAGCTACAGTAGCAATCAGCCCCAGCATTTT. As protein: CASYSSNQPQHF.

This clone was seen more than once but under ten times. The V gene is TRBV19, the J gene TRBJ1-6, with D tentatively TRBD1 (5 bases). CDR1 LNHDA and CDR2 SQIVND come from the germline V gene (reference sequence). The CDR3 length is 14 residues. The V end lost 3 bases, the J end lost 6 bases, and 9 bases lay between the germline ends. The CDR3 DNA is TGTGCCAGTAGTATGTCTGGGGGTAATTCACCCCTCCACTTT. Translated, it gives CASSMSGGNSPLHF.

This clone came up once. V and J are TRBV4-3 and TRBJ1-4, with D possibly matching TRBD1 (6 bases). The CDR3 loop spans 15 amino acids. Per germline, CDR1 LGHNA and CDR2 YSLEER. The germline V and J ends were trimmed by 2 bases and 7 bases, with 14 bases remaining between them. Here the CDR3 reads CASSQLGGVGEKLFF. The CDR3 DNA is TGCGCCAGCAGCCAACTAGGGGGGGTTGGTGAAAAACTGTTTTTT.

About this clone itself: Other DNA sequences in the sample encode the same CDR3. The V and J genes are TRBV7-2 and TRBJ2-5; TRBD2 agrees at 12 bases. Per the germline V gene, CDR1 is SGHTA and CDR2 is FQGNSA. The V gene end was trimmed by 3 bases and the J gene end by 2 bases; junction bases not matched to a gene: 4. The CDR3 covers 16 residues. The CDR3, as DNA: TGTGCCAGCAGCTTGGGAGGACTAGCGGGGCAAGAGACCCAGTACTTC. Amino acid sequence: CASSLGGLAGQETQYF.

The V and J genes are TRBV2 and TRBJ2-5, with D possibly matching TRBD2 (5 bases). In germline, CDR1 is SNHLY, CDR2 FYNNEI. The CDR3 has 11 amino acids. V was pared by 9 bases and J by 7 bases, with 12 bases between. CDR3 DNA: TGTGCCAGTAACTCTCGGGGGACCCAGTACTTC. Translation: CASNSRGTQYF. Supplemented by reference TRBV2 and TRBJ2-5, the full variable domain reads EPEVTQTPSHQVTQMGQEVILRCVPISNHLYFYWYRQILGQKVEFLVSFYNNEISEKSEIFDDQFSVERPDGSNFTLKIRSTKLEDSAMYFCASNSRGTQYFGPGTRLLVL.

CDR3 in DNA: TGTGCCATCAGTGAAGAGCACGCAACTAATGAAAAACTGTTTTTT. Residues: CAISEEHATNEKLFF. V usage is TRBV10-3 and J usage is TRBJ1-4; D call uncertain. Trimming removed 3 bases from V and 0 bases from J, with 8 bases in between. Germline CDR1 reads ENHRY; CDR2 reads SYGVKD. CDR3 size: 15 residues.

Here the CDR3 DNA reads TGTGCCAGCAGCATACTAATGATCAATTCACCCCTCCACTTT. Translated: CASSILMINSPLHF. This chain joins TRBV5-5 and TRBJ1-6; D gene ambiguous. CDR3 length: 14 amino acids. Germline CDR1 reads SGHKS; CDR2 reads YYEKEE (reference sequence). The V end was cut by 4 bases, the J end by 7 bases, with 12 bases between.

The chain has TRBV5-4 and TRBJ2-1; perhaps D is TRBD1 or TRBD2 (7 bases each). This CDR3 is built from 14 residues. V was pared by 0 bases and J by 10 bases, with 14 bases between. In germline, CDR1 is SGHNT, CDR2 YYREEE (reference sequence). The DNA of the CDR3 is TGTGCCAGCAGCTTGGTGCACAGGGGAGGGGAGCAGTTCTTC. Translated: CASSLVHRGGEQFF.